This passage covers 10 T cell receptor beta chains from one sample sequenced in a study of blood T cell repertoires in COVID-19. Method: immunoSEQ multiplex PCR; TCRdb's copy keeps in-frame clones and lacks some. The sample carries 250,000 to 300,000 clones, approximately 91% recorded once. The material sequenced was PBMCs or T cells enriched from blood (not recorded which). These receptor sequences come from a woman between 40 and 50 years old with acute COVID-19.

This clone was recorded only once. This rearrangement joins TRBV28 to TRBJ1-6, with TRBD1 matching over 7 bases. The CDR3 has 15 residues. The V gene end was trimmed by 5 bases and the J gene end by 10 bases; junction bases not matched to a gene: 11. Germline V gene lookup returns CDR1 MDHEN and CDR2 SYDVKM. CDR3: CASSAGTVDGSPLHF. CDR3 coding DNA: TGTGCCAGCAGTGCGGGGACAGTGGACGGGTCACCCCTCCACTTT.

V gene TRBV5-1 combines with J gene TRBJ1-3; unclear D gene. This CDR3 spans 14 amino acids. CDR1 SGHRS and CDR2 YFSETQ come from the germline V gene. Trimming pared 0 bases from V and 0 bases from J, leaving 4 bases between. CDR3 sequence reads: CASSLGLSGNTIYF. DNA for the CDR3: TGCGCCAGCAGCTTGGGTCTCTCTGGAAACACCATATATTTT.

The CDR3 reads CASSQAVSYEQYF. CDR3 nucleotides: TGTGCCAGCAGCCAGGCTGTATCCTACGAGCAGTACTTC. The gene calls are TRBV14 and TRBJ2-7, with D hard to call. Germline loops: CDR1 SGHDN, CDR2 FVKESK. Trimming left V 3 bases short and J 1 base short, with 7 bases between. This CDR3 is built from 13 residues.

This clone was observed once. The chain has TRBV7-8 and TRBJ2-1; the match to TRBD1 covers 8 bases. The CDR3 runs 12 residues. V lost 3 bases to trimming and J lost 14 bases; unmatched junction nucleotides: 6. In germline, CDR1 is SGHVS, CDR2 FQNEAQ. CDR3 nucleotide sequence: TGTGCCAGCAGCTTGGGACAGGAGAAGGAGTTCTTC. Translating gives CASSLGQEKEFF.

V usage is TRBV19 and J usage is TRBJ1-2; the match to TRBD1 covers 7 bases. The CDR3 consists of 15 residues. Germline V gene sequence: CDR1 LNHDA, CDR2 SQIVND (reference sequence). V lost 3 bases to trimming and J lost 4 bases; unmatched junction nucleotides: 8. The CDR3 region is CASSMEQGQAYGYTF. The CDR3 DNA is TGTGCCAGTAGTATGGAGCAAGGACAGGCCTATGGCTACACCTTC.

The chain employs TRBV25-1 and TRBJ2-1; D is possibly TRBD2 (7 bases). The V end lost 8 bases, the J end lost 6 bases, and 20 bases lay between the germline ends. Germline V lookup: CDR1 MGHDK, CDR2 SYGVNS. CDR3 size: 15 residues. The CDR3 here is CASPLRGGLSNEQFF. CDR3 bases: TGTGCCAGCCCCCTAAGGGGGGGCCTCAGCAATGAGCAGTTCTTC.

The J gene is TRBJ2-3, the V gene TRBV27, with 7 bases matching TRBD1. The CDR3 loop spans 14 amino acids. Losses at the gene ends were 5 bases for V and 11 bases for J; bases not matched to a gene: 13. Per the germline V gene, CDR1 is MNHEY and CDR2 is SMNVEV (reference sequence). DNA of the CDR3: TGTGCCAGCAGTGGATCCGGGACAGTTTATCAGCAGTATTTT. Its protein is CASSGSGTVYQQYF.

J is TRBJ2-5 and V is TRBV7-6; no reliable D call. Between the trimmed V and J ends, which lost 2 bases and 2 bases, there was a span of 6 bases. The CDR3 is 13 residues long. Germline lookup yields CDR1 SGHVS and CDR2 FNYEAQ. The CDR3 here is CASSLRRQETQYF. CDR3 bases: TGTGCCAGCAGCTTAAGGAGACAAGAGACCCAGTACTTC.

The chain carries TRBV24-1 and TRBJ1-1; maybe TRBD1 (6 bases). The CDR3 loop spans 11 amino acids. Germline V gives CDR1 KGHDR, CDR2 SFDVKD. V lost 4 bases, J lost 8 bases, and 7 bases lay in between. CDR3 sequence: CATSDGTEAFF. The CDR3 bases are TGTGCCACCAGTGACGGGACAGAAGCTTTCTTT.

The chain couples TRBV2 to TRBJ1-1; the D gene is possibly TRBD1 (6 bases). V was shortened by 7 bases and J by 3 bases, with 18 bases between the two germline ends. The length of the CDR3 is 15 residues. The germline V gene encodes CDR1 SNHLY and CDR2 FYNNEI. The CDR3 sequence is CASINQRGRYTEAFF. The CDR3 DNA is TGTGCCAGCATCAACCAAAGGGGGAGATACACTGAAGCTTTCTTT.